This T cell receptor beta chain was captured by sequencing in a study of PD-1 blockade in classical Hodgkin lymphoma. Some clones are missing from TCRdb's copy, which holds only in-frame ones; the method was immunoSEQ multiplex PCR. The sample holds some 20,000 clones; roughly 75% are singletons and the top ten take about a sixth. CDR3 length: 11 amino acids. V lost 6 bases to trimming and J lost 6 bases, with 11 bases between them. Germline CDR1 is DFQATT and CDR2 is SNEGSKA (reference sequence). Each patient relapsed following autologous stem cell transplantation, and prior brentuximab vedotin exposure differed.

The chain has TRBV20-1 and TRBJ1-1; D gene ambiguous. This TCR was sampled from a human donor with classical Hodgkin lymphoma. The source was peripheral blood mononuclear cells (PBMCs), collected before the second cycle of nivolumab. The CDR3 is CSAGLIAEAFF. CDR3 sequence (DNA): TGCAGTGCCGGCCTAATAGCTGAAGCTTTCTTT.